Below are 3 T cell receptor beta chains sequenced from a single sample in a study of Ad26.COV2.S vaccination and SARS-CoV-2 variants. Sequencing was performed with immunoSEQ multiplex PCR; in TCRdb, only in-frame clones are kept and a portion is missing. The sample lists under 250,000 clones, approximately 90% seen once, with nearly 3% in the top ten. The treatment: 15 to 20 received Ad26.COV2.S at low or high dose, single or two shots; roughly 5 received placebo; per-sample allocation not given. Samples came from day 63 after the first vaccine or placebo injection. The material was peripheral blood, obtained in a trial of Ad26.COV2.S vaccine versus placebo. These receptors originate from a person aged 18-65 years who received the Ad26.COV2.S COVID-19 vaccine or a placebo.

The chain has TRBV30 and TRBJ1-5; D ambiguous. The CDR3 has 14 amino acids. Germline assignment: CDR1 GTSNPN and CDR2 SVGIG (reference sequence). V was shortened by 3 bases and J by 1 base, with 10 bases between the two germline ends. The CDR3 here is CAWSGDLSNQPQHF. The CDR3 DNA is TGTGCCTGGAGCGGCGACCTGAGCAATCAGCCCCAGCATTTT. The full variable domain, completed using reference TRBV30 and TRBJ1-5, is SQTIHQWPATLVQPVGSPLSLECTVEGTSNPNLYWYRQAAGRGLQLLFYSVGIGQISSEVPQNLSASRPQDRQFILSSKKLLLSDSGFYLCAWSGDLSNQPQHFGDGTRLSIL.

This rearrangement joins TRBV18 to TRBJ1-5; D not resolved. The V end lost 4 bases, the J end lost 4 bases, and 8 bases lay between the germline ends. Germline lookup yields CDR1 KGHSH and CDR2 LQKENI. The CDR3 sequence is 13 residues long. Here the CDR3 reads CASSLTGNQPQHF. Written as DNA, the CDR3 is TGTGCCAGCTCACTTACGGGGAATCAGCCCCAGCATTTT.

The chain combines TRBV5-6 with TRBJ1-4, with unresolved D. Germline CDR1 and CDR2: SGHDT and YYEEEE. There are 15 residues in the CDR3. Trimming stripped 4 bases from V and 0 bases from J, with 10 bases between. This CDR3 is CASSLPAATNEKLFF. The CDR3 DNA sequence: TGTGCCAGCAGCCTTCCCGCAGCAACTAATGAAAAACTGTTTTTT. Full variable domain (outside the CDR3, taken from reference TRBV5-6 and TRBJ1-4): DAGVTQSPTHLIKTRGQQVTLRCSPKSGHDTVSWYQQALGQGPQFIFQYYEEEERQRGNFPDRFSGHQFPNYSSELNVNALLLGDSALYLCASSLPAATNEKLFFGSGTQLSVL.